These T cell receptor beta chains were read from a single sample in a study of OX40 agonist ivuxolimab in advanced cancers. Measured with immunoSEQ multiplex PCR; TCRdb has only the in-frame clones, and not every one. Among some 49,000 clones listed, roughly 79% were seen once. The source material was CD4+ or CD8+ T cells sorted from blood, sampled in a trial of the OX40 agonist ivuxolimab. The receptors come from an adult with an advanced solid tumor such as melanoma, head and neck, liver or kidney cancer. Both conserved end residues are part of each CDR3. Each record gives: D gene, V gene, J gene, clone size, CDR3 DNA, CDR3 protein. D genes are given only for firm matches. Clone size is not always given. Where it is, it says once, few, many or a class for expanded clones.

TRBD1,TRBV29-1,TRBJ2-7,-,TGCAGCGCTGGGGACAGCAGCCTCTACGAGCAGTACTTC,CSAGDSSLYEQYF
-,TRBV7-9,TRBJ2-7,-,TGTGCCAGCAGCTTTTTAGCAAACTACGAGCAGTACTTC,CASSFLANYEQYF
-,TRBV14,TRBJ1-1,-,TGTGCCAGCAGCCGAGACAGTCCTTTGCGCACTGAAGCTTTCTTT,CASSRDSPLRTEAFF
-,TRBV5-6,TRBJ2-7,-,TGTGCCAGCAGCCCCTATTTAAGGACAGACCTCTCCTACGAGCAGTACTTC,CASSPYLRTDLSYEQYF
TRBD1,TRBV19,TRBJ2-7,-,TGTGCCAGTAGTCGGGGACAGGGTTACGAGCAGTACTTC,CASSRGQGYEQYF
-,TRBV4-3,TRBJ1-6,few,TGCGCCAGCAGCCAAGTGTCAGGGGTAGGATCACCCCTCCACTTT,CASSQVSGVGSPLHF
TRBD2,TRBV6-6,TRBJ2-4,-,TGTGCCAGCAGTGGCTCTAGCGGATTAGCCAAAAACATTCAGTACTTC,CASSGSSGLAKNIQYF
-,TRBV4-3,TRBJ2-2,-,TGCGCCAGCAGCCAAGAACACAGGGCCACCGGGGAGCTGTTTTTT,CASSQEHRATGELFF
-,TRBV6-1,TRBJ1-4,-,TGTGCCGGGTCACACAGGGAAGATGAAAAACTGTTTTTT,CAGSHREDEKLFF
-,TRBV2,TRBJ2-1,medium-sized,TGTGCCAGCAGTGTGGGCTTAAACAATGAGCAGTTCTTC,CASSVGLNNEQFF
TRBD2,TRBV5-1,TRBJ2-2,few,TGCGCCAGCAGCTTGGAGTGGCTAGCGGGGACCGGGGAGCTGTTTTTT,CASSLEWLAGTGELFF
TRBD1,TRBV30,TRBJ1-3,-,TGTGCCTGGAGTGCTCCCGGGACAGGGGGCACGGGTGGAAACACCATATATTTT,CAWSAPGTGGTGGNTIYF
TRBD1,TRBV5-1,TRBJ2-7,once,TGCGCCAGCAGCTTACCCACAGGGGCCCCCCGGGCCTACGAGCAGTACTTC,CASSLPTGAPRAYEQYF
-,TRBV18,TRBJ1-3,-,TGTGCCAGCTCACCACAGATTGGAAACACCATATATTTT,CASSPQIGNTIYF
TRBD2,TRBV5-1,TRBJ2-3,-,TGCGCCAGCAATGTACTAGCGGGAGGGGTTAGCACAGATACGCAGTATTTT,CASNVLAGGVSTDTQYF
-,TRBV5-1,TRBJ1-1,few,TGCGCCAGCAGCTTGGGGGGGTTGAACACTGAAGCTTTCTTT,CASSLGGLNTEAFF
TRBD2,TRBV19,TRBJ2-1,few,TGTGCCAGTAGTCTGGGACGAGCTAGCGGGAGTCTCGGCGAGCAGTTCTTC,CASSLGRASGSLGEQFF
TRBD1,TRBV10-3,TRBJ2-7,-,TGTGCCATCAGTGTCCTGGGACAGGGGGCTGTCTACGAGCAGTACTTC,CAISVLGQGAVYEQYF
-,TRBV9,TRBJ2-5,-,TGTGCCAGCAGCGTAGGGTTTTATCGGGGGCAAGAGACCCAGTACTTC,CASSVGFYRGQETQYF
-,TRBV2,TRBJ2-3,few,TGTGCCAGCCGCGAGAAAAGCTTACCAGATACGCAGTATTTT,CASREKSLPDTQYF
-,TRBV12-5,TRBJ2-1,-,TGTGCTAGCACTTACGGCGGGACATACAATGAGCAGTTCTTC,CASTYGGTYNEQFF
-,TRBV19,TRBJ1-2,-,TGTGCCAGTAGTATGTCTGGGAAGAGGCTAGCTAACTATGGCTACACCTTC,CASSMSGKRLANYGYTF
-,TRBV4-3,TRBJ1-4,few,TGCGCCAGCAGCCACGGGGGAACAACTAATGAAAAACTGTTTTTT,CASSHGGTTNEKLFF
-,TRBV9,TRBJ2-1,-,TGTGCCAGCAGCGTTCTCTCAAGCCTCTCCTACAATGAGCAGTTCTTC,CASSVLSSLSYNEQFF
-,TRBV4-3,TRBJ2-3,-,TGCGCCAGCAGCCAAGATGGAGGGCTCCGGGGCACAGATACGCAGTATTTT,CASSQDGGLRGTDTQYF
-,TRBV7-2,TRBJ2-7,-,TGTGCCAGCAGCTTAAACAACTACGAGCAGTACTTC,CASSLNNYEQYF
TRBD1,TRBV15,TRBJ2-1,few,TGTGCCACCAGCAGAGACAGGGGGCCGGGAAATGAGCAGTTCTTC,CATSRDRGPGNEQFF
-,TRBV30,TRBJ1-6,-,TGTGCCTGGAAGGTGCCGGACGGAGATATCCGGGCCCTCCACTTT,CAWKVPDGDIRALHF
-,TRBV4-1,TRBJ2-7,-,TGCGCCAGCAGCCAAGAACCGACCAGGGACGAGCAGTACTTC,CASSQEPTRDEQYF
-,TRBV5-4,TRBJ2-1,-,TGTGCCAGCAGCTTCATCAGGGCTAGCGACTACAATGAGCAGTTCTTC,CASSFIRASDYNEQFF
TRBD1,TRBV5-1,TRBJ1-6,-,TGCGCCAGCAGCTTTTCCACAGGGGGCTCCTATAATTCACCCCTCCACTTT,CASSFSTGGSYNSPLHF
-,TRBV4-1,TRBJ2-7,-,TGCGCCAGCAGCCCCCAAGGCGTGGGCTCCTACGAGCAGTACTTC,CASSPQGVGSYEQYF
-,TRBV30,TRBJ1-1,-,TGTGCCTGGTCTACCGACCTTCCCTACATGAACACTGAAGCTTTCTTT,CAWSTDLPYMNTEAFF
-,TRBV6-5,TRBJ2-7,-,TGTGCCAGCAGTTACAGGGAAGACTACGAGCAGTACTTC,CASSYREDYEQYF
-,TRBV18,TRBJ2-7,-,TGTGCCAGCTCACCACCGGTAGCCTACGAGCAGTACTTC,CASSPPVAYEQYF
-,TRBV5-1,TRBJ2-1,-,TGCGCCAGCAGCTTGCTAGCGTCTGATGAGCAGTTCTTC,CASSLLASDEQFF
-,TRBV7-6,TRBJ2-3,-,TGTGCCAGCAGCTTAGCTTGGGAGAGCGGCACAGATACGCAGTATTTT,CASSLAWESGTDTQYF
-,TRBV5-1,TRBJ2-3,-,TGCGCCAGCAGCTTCATAGGGGACACAGATACGCAGTATTTT,CASSFIGDTDTQYF
TRBD2,TRBV7-8,TRBJ2-1,-,TGTGCCAGCACATCTCTAGCGGGGTACCCCAATGAGCAGTTCTTC,CASTSLAGYPNEQFF
-,TRBV2,TRBJ2-7,-,TGTGCCAGCAGTCCGACCTCCTACGAGCAGTACTTC,CASSPTSYEQYF
-,TRBV28,TRBJ1-5,-,TGTGCCAGCAATGGGCCCAGCGTTAGCAATCAGCCCCAGCATTTT,CASNGPSVSNQPQHF
TRBD1,TRBV10-3,TRBJ2-7,-,TGTGCCATACGGGACAGGGGGCTCGGGGACGAGCAGTACTTC,CAIRDRGLGDEQYF
TRBD1,TRBV7-9,TRBJ1-6,-,TGTGCCAGCAGCCTTACCCGGGACAGGGGGGCAAGGTCACCCCTCCACTTT,CASSLTRDRGARSPLHF
-,TRBV30,TRBJ2-2,-,TGTGCCTGGGGTTATGGGGAGGACACCGGGGAGCTGTTTTTT,CAWGYGEDTGELFF
-,TRBV2,TRBJ1-5,few,TGTGCCAGCAGTGGGCCGGAGACAAGCGGTCAGCCCCAGCATTTT,CASSGPETSGQPQHF
TRBD1,TRBV10-2,TRBJ1-1,few,TGCGCCAGCAGGACAGGGGGCACTGAAGCTTTCTTT,CASRTGGTEAFF
TRBD2,TRBV7-6,TRBJ2-2,-,TGTGCCAGCAGCCTCGGGACTAGCAACACCGGGGAGCTGTTTTTT,CASSLGTSNTGELFF
TRBD2,TRBV11-2,TRBJ2-1,-,TGTGCCAGCAGCCGGGCCCACAGCGGGACCCTATCCTACAATGAGCAGTTCTTC,CASSRAHSGTLSYNEQFF
-,TRBV18,TRBJ2-7,-,TGTGCCAGCTCACCGACATCTACCTACGAGCAGTACTTC,CASSPTSTYEQYF
-,TRBV6-6,TRBJ2-2,-,TGTGCCAGCAGCTCCTTCAGGGCCCATGGGGAGCTGTTTTTT,CASSSFRAHGELFF
TRBD1,TRBV7-2,TRBJ1-1,-,TGTGCCAGCAGCCCCGACAGGGGGCGCTTGACTGAAGCTTTCTTT,CASSPDRGRLTEAFF